What follows are 16 T cell receptor beta chains derived from one specimen sequenced in a study of cytomegalovirus exposure and HLA in healthy donors. Primers: 60 Vbeta forward and 13 Jbeta reverse. TCRdb's copy holds only in-frame clones and misses some; the assay was immunoSEQ multiplex PCR. The data contain more than 150,000 clones, over 70% of them seen just once; the ten biggest clones take up over 2%. Sequencing was carried out using PBMCs. The receptor source for this set is a woman aged 25-40 years in good health and CMV-seronegative.

The chain recombines TRBV28 with TRBJ1-1; the match to TRBD1 covers 8 bases. Unmatched junction bases numbered 5, after V lost 5 bases and J lost 3 bases. The CDR3 loop spans 14 amino acids. Germline V lookup: CDR1 MDHEN, CDR2 SYDVKM. CDR3 nucleotides: TGTGCCAGCAGTCGACAGGGGTCGTACACTGAAGCTTTCTTT. Protein sequence: CASSRQGSYTEAFF.

The chain recombines TRBV21-1 with TRBJ1-5; whether TRBD1, the table's D call, matches the DNA was not checked. TRBV21-1 represents a pseudogene. The CDR3 runs 14 residues. CDR3 DNA: TGTGCCAGCAGCAATTCCAGGAGCAATCAGCCCCAGCATTTT. It specifies CASSNSRSNQPQHF.

The V call is TRBV6-6, the J call TRBJ2-5; D perhaps matches TRBD1 (5 bases). The CDR3 contains 14 residues. The germline V and J ends were trimmed by 6 bases and 2 bases, with 13 bases remaining between them. Germline lookup yields CDR1 MNHNY and CDR2 SVGAGI (reference sequence). The CDR3 DNA reads TGTGCCAGCAGCCGCCCAGGGTTTCAAGAGACCCAGTACTTC. Translating it yields CASSRPGFQETQYF.

This clone has only one observation. J is TRBJ2-5 and V is TRBV7-2; TRBD1 might be the D (5 bases). V was shortened by 0 bases and J by 4 bases, with 9 bases between the two germline ends. The CDR3 totals 14 residues. The germline V gene encodes CDR1 SGHTA and CDR2 FQGNSA. CDR3 nucleotides: TGTGCCAGCAGCTTAGCAGGGGCAGGAGAGACCCAGTACTTC. It codes for CASSLAGAGETQYF.

The chain uses TRBV11-3 and TRBJ2-7; no clear D. Per germline, CDR1 SGHNT and CDR2 YENEEA. The CDR3 has 17 residues. Trimming shortened V by 8 bases and J by 5 bases, and 28 bases separated the two germline ends. The chain's CDR3 is CASAILPGQAPGHEQYF. CDR3 DNA sequence: TGTGCCAGCGCGATTCTTCCCGGCCAGGCCCCCGGCCACGAGCAGTACTTC. Drawing the rest from reference TRBV11-3 and TRBJ2-7, the complete variable domain is EAGVVQSPRYKIIEKKQPVAFWCNPISGHNTLYWYLQNLGQGPELLIRYENEEAVDDSQLPKDRFSAERLKGVDSTLKIQPAELGDSAVYLCASAILPGQAPGHEQYFGPGTRLTVT.

The V gene is TRBV9, the J gene TRBJ2-1; 12 bases agree with TRBD2. V gave up 0 bases and J gave up 9 bases; unmatched junction bases: 7. Germline CDR1 SGDLS, CDR2 YYNGEE. The CDR3 sequence is 16 residues long. CDR3 sequence: CASSVEGASGRGEQFF. CDR3 nucleotides: TGTGCCAGCAGCGTAGAGGGGGCTAGCGGGAGGGGTGAGCAGTTCTTC.

The chain couples TRBV27 to TRBJ2-7; 7 bases map to TRBD2. CDR3 size: 15 residues. The trim removed 8 bases at V and 0 bases at J, leaving 10 bases unmatched. Germline V gene data show CDR1 as MNHEY and CDR2 as SMNVEV (reference sequence). This CDR3 is CASGRDYHLSYEQYF. CDR3 in DNA: TGTGCCAGCGGGAGGGACTACCACCTCTCCTACGAGCAGTACTTC.

The chain joins TRBV4-1 to TRBJ2-6; TRBD2 matches 7 bases. Germline lookup yields CDR1 MGHRA and CDR2 YSYEKL. CDR3 length equals 17 residues. The J segment lost 3 bases and the V segment lost 3 bases, leaving 8 bases of the junction unmatched. CDR3 sequence (DNA): TGCGCCAGCAGCCACACCGGGACTACTAGTGGGGCCAACGTCCTGACTTTC. Protein: CASSHTGTTSGANVLTF.

This chain joins TRBV7-3 and TRBJ2-1; a weak D match, TRBD2 (5 bases). The germline V gene encodes CDR1 SGHTA and CDR2 FQGTGA. With 4 bases removed from V and 6 bases from J, the gap between germline ends came to 13 bases. CDR3 length: 14 residues. The CDR3 DNA reads as TGTGCCAGCAGCTGGGTACCGGGGTCCAATGAGCAGTTCTTC. Protein: CASSWVPGSNEQFF.

The rearrangement uses TRBV9 and TRBJ2-3, with 8 bases that match TRBD2. After removal of 5 bases from V and 0 bases from J, the junction contained 5 bases not matched to a gene. This CDR3 region has 15 residues. Germline V gene sequence: CDR1 SGDLS, CDR2 YYNGEE. The CDR3 region is CASRQAGASTDTQYF. In DNA, the CDR3 is TGTGCCAGCAGGCAAGCGGGGGCGAGCACAGATACGCAGTATTTT.

V is TRBV27 and J is TRBJ1-5; tentative D call: TRBD1 (6 bases). Per the germline V gene, CDR1 is MNHEY and CDR2 is SMNVEV (reference sequence). Trimming stripped 1 base from V and 0 bases from J, with 19 bases between. The CDR3 extends over 19 amino acids. The CDR3 here is CASSLFMVGGASSNQPQHF. The CDR3 DNA reads TGTGCCAGCAGTTTATTCATGGTGGGGGGGGCGTCTAGCAATCAGCCCCAGCATTTT.

The chain joins TRBV28 to TRBJ1-2; TRBD1 might be the D (6 bases). V lost 7 bases and J lost 6, with 15 bases in between. The length of the CDR3 is 13 residues. In germline, CDR1 is MDHEN, CDR2 SYDVKM. The CDR3 is CASMSNRVNGYTF. The DNA for the CDR3 is TGTGCCAGCATGTCAAACAGGGTCAATGGCTACACCTTC.

This clone appeared once. This sequence joins TRBV4-1 and TRBJ1-3, with 8 positions matching TRBD1. Germline V gene sequence: CDR1 MGHRA, CDR2 YSYEKL. With 4 bases clipped from V and 2 bases from J, the junction kept 4 bases outside the gene matches. This CDR3 comprises 15 residues. The CDR3 loop reads CASSLQTGAGNTIYF. The CDR3 DNA sequence: TGCGCCAGCAGCCTTCAGACAGGGGCTGGAAACACCATATATTTT.

This sequence joins TRBV9 and TRBJ2-3; tentative D call: TRBD2 (6 bases). This CDR3 has 14 amino acids. The ends were cut back, 0 bases at V and 3 bases at J, with 8 bases in the middle. In germline, CDR1 is SGDLS, CDR2 YYNGEE. This CDR3 is CASSVGAGTDTQYF. CDR3 coding DNA: TGTGCCAGCAGCGTAGGGGCGGGGACAGATACGCAGTATTTT.

The V gene is TRBV14, the J gene TRBJ2-5, with D possibly TRBD1 on 6 matching bases. The J call is doubtful: the DNA matches TRBJ2-7 better. Germline V gene sequence: CDR1 SGHDN, CDR2 FVKESK. The CDR3 runs to 14 residues. This CDR3 reads CASSQVEGAYEQYF. CDR3 coding DNA: TGTGCCAGCAGCCAAGTCGAGGGGGCCTACGAGCAGTACTTC.

To note about this clone: In the same sample, other DNA sequences code for this CDR3. V gene TRBV5-6 combines with J gene TRBJ1-1, with D possibly TRBD1 on 5 matching bases. CDR1 SGHDT and CDR2 YYEEEE come from the germline V gene. With 1 base removed from V and 11 bases from J, the gap between germline ends came to 12 bases. The CDR3 spans 12 residues. CDR3: CASSLSGALAFF. DNA of the CDR3: TGTGCCAGCAGCTTGAGTGGGGCGTTGGCTTTCTTT.